The source of this T cell receptor beta chain is a study of response to subunit inactivated influenza vaccine. The CDR3 contains 15 residues. Trimming shortened V by 4 bases and J by 5 bases, and 17 bases separated the two germline ends. The germline V gene encodes CDR1 SEHNR and CDR2 FQNEAQ (reference sequence). TCRdb reprocessed the RT-PCR reads via MiXCR and lists one record per CDR3 protein. The sample has fewer than 700,000 distinct CDR3 sequences, 10% to 15% seen once. The chain joins TRBV7-9 to TRBJ2-5; D may be TRBD2 (5 bases). This TCR came from a man aged 45-65 years who received an inactivated influenza vaccine. This material consisted of PBMCs from blood, taken 35 to 45 days after vaccination. Written as DNA, the CDR3 is TGTGCCAGCAGCTCCCGGGAAGGGTACCGGGAGACCCAGTACTTC. It translates to CASSSREGYRETQYF.